What follows is one T cell receptor (beta chain) and its context. Which antigen it targets is not known. Base qualities are missing; no much larger clone stands one base away. This sample was taken from a study of cytomegalovirus exposure and HLA in healthy donors (dated by TCRdb to about 2017). Concerning the study at large: In an earlier analysis of 587 of the donors, under 300 Gb of sequence data and roughly 100 million unique TCR beta sequences from 180 million or so T cells were reported. Roughly 300 gigabases of sequencing data and 70 million to 85 million unique TCR sequences were included in an early release covering about 600 HLA-typed donors. Of the roughly 400 genotyped donors, over 70% fell in the genetic ancestry cluster associated with self-reported Caucasian donors. The study was designed to test whether signatures of past pathogen exposure could be identified by cataloging public T cell receptors. The study profiled the T cell repertoires of about 640 subjects by immunosequencing and related them to cytomegalovirus serostatus. Along with the approximately 700-subject first cohort, a separate validation cohort of over 90 different subjects was used. To predict cytomegalovirus infection status, the study brought together high-throughput TCR immunosequencing, statistical association of individual TCRs with disease status, and machine learning. A later analysis re-examined previously published TCR beta repertoires from just over 650 donors and added high-resolution HLA genotyping to investigate patterns of TCR occurrence. The later analysis used no new phenotypic data to find candidate immune exposures, relying instead on TCR beta sequences and their occurrence across donors. In an earlier analysis of roughly 580 of the donors, high-throughput TCR beta sequencing was used to judge whether each TCR beta V gene segment behaved as functional or pseudogenic. Alongside the repertoire data, information on donor age, sex, ethnicity and CMV serostatus was compiled. Genome-wide SNP genotypes for about 55% of the roughly 670 donors were used in a later genetic analysis, which treated that subset as a discovery cohort. All discovery cohort repertoires had been generated on a single sequencing platform. HLA typing included class I and class II loci at four-digit resolution. Typing coverage differed by locus: A, B, C, DRB1 and DQB1 were typed in about 629-640 donors, DQA1 in about 500, DPA1 in approximately 610, and DPB1 in just under 490. Several DR-DQ haplotypes were treated as single units for association and clustering because of strong linkage in the cohort. On average, roughly 250,000 unique TCR beta nucleotide sequences were sequenced per donor among some 420 genotyped donors of the cohort, with around 19% of those sequences being non-productive.

In total, 666 healthy bone marrow donors made up the cohort. At the time of sampling, all cohort members were nominally healthy, though unrecorded immune exposures were likely present. The donor was CMV seronegative and belonged to the group of over 350 seronegative cohort members. Each donor provided a peripheral blood sample, and peripheral blood mononuclear cells were used for TCR beta sequencing. The Qiagen DNeasy Blood Extraction Kit was used to extract genomic DNA from the blood cell samples. Looking up the germline V gene (reference sequence) yields CDR1 LNHDA and CDR2 SQIVND. V and J are truncated by 5 bases and 6 bases respectively, leaving an intervening sequence of 11 bases. The CDR3 holds 14 amino acids from the cysteine to the phenylalanine. Only the CDR3 portion is preserved as DNA: 42 bases, with reading frame beginning at the first base. Libraries were prepared through the immunoSEQ multiplex PCR assay. For the multiplex PCR, a mixture combining 60 forward primers for TCR Vbeta segments and 13 reverse primers for TCR Jbeta segments was used. A multiplex PCR assay on genomic DNA amplified the CDR3 region of rearranged TCR beta genes. Amplified TCR beta libraries were sequenced as 87-base-pair reads on the Illumina HiSeq System. Per the authors' processing: In a later analysis, 70 million to 95 million unique TCR beta chains were counted across the roughly 610 repertoires, and roughly 10 million of these chains were shared by at least two donors. Raw reads were error-corrected and collapsed into unique sequences with a nearest-neighbor algorithm that merged closely related sequences to remove PCR and sequencing errors. V, D and J gene segments were assigned by aligning CDR3 sequences to IMGT reference sequences. For a sequence to be retained, at least a six-nucleotide match to both a V gene segment and a J gene segment was required. A rearrangement counted as productive if the CDR3 had no stop codons and remained in frame with V and J, and every other rearrangement counted as non-productive. CDR3 was defined according to IMGT convention as the region running from the second conserved V-encoded cysteine to the conserved J-encoded phenylalanine. The earlier analysis of 450 to 750 of the donors excluded any sequence lacking an unambiguous match to a single V gene segment. An earlier analysis of roughly 590 of the donors called V segments functional above 56.7% productive rearrangements and segregating when the between-donor standard deviation exceeded 5%. A statistical classification framework was developed to diagnose cytomegalovirus status using the catalog of TCR beta chain sequences. V and J gene assignment, in a later analysis, came from comparing TCR nucleotide sequences with IMGT/GENE-DB human TR gene sequences. Using the TCRdist pipeline, a later analysis assigned CDR3 sequences along with most-parsimonious VDJ recombination scenarios. In a later analysis, each TCR beta chain was defined by its CDR3 amino acid sequence together with its V-gene family, and reads without a unique V-gene family were excluded. A later analysis removed 550 to 700 highly shared, low-generation-probability nucleotide sequences to deal with suspected cross-contamination and a sequencing artifact. A later analysis calculated a clonal expansion index for each public chain from normalized within-repertoire ranks of inferred template counts. Generation probabilities in a later analysis came from a VDJ recombination model fitted to out-of-frame rearrangements, and those results were checked against IGoR. In a later analysis, hypergeometric tests were used to score TCR-TCR, TCR-HLA and TCR-CMV co-occurrence, with a repertoire-size bias correction applied to TCR pairs. A later analysis estimated false discovery rates by permuting HLA or CMV assignments 20 times. A later analysis grouped co-occurring TCRs with DBSCAN, adding TCRdist sequence similarity when clustering within HLA-allele-positive subsets. For co-occurrence clustering, repertoires with fewer than 30,000 or more than 120,000 public chains were excluded, along with five repertoires with anomalous nucleotide sharing. TCRdb took over this immuneACCESS table, retaining in-frame rearrangements with V and J assigned. Such tables are incomplete; in checked studies, under half of the missing clones stem from an unresolved V gene, and the remainder is unexplained. Clone size and V and J calls were adopted from that table, with D and trimming inferred from the DNA. This sample gives some 180,000 clones in total; about 90% of them show up just once. Together, the top ten hold around 0.99% of the sample.

Results and caveats for the whole study, not just this receptor: In the study, roughly 160 TCR beta chains were listed as associated with cytomegalovirus. Because HLA typing was unavailable for some donors at each locus, only the typed subset was used in association tests. Presence/absence analyses assumed roughly uniform sequencing depth across donors, an assumption that may not hold. Several of the top co-occurrence clusters appeared to be linked to parvovirus B19, influenza, CMV and Epstein-Barr virus, according to a later analysis. Because the 87-base-pair reads could not distinguish some IMGT-functional V segments, including TRBV6-2 and TRBV6-3, those segments were excluded. When HLA alleles, especially DR and DQ, strongly co-occurred, TCR associations were difficult to assign to individual alleles. A further reported finding was that TCR beta sequences accurately predicted the HLA-A and HLA-B alleles for most subjects in the first cohort. A later genetic analysis reported fewer N-insertions in productive TCRs among donors in an Asian-associated ancestry cluster than the roughly 620-donor mean. A later analysis found that most CMV-associated TCR beta chains appeared HLA-restricted, with HLA associations seemingly driven largely by CMV exposure. It was suggested by the authors that the approach could potentially be generalized to other disease states and immunological phenotypes. The only immune exposure information available for the cohort was CMV serostatus. Linkage disequilibrium might explain the correlated functional status among segregating V segments, but an unknown experimental factor could not be excluded. In a later analysis, HLA-associated TCR beta chains were found to be more clonally expanded and to have lower generation probabilities than equally common non-associated chains. Across donors, most TCR sequences were observed very rarely, whereas some public TCRs were present in many individuals. A cluster of highly shared sequence variants was judged likely to represent a technical artifact of the sequencing pipeline. In a later analysis, 15,000 to 20,000 TCR beta sequences were associated with specific HLA alleles at a false discovery rate of 0.05. The cohort was sequenced for TCR beta chains only, and without alpha or paired-chain data the features that could be detected were limited. Three of the identified cytomegalovirus-associated TCR beta chains were confirmed in vitro to be specific for cytomegalovirus antigens. In an earlier analysis of some 640 of the donors, most TCR beta V segments were observed in productive rearrangements about 90% or about 30% of the time, broadly matching IMGT annotations. In both the original and validation cohorts, the classifier was reported to diagnose cytomegalovirus status with high specificity and sensitivity. V-gene and J-gene trimming of TCR beta chains was associated with a missense DCLRE1C variant in a later genetic analysis, and the association was replicated in an independent cohort. Roughly 17 rarely observed V segments, including chromosome 9 orphons, were excluded from the earlier analysis of several hundred of the donors because counts were too low. In a later analysis, TCR association rates were found to vary across HLA loci, with the most associated TCRs seen for DRB1 alleles and the fewest for HLA-C alleles.

The chain is made from TRBV19 and TRBJ1-6; the D gene is not confidently resolved. The receptor's source is a boy aged 2-15 years in good health and CMV-seronegative. The sequenced sample consisted of PBMCs. In nucleotide form, the sequence is TGTGCCAGTAGTCGAGGGCCCAGTAATTCACCCCTCCACTTT. It codes for CASSRGPSNSPLHF.